Listed here are 10 T cell receptor beta chains from one sample, sequenced in a study of T cell responses to AZD1222 COVID-19 vaccine. The data were produced by immunoSEQ multiplex PCR, yet TCRdb's version contains in-frame clones alone and is incomplete. The repertoire holds more than 95,000 clones, with about 90% as singletons. The source was peripheral blood, collected on day 0 of AZD1222 vaccination. These receptors came from an adult in good health.

V and J are TRBV2 and TRBJ2-7; a weak D match, TRBD1 (6 bases). From germline, CDR1 is SNHLY and CDR2 FYNNEI. V gave up 4 bases and J gave up 4 bases, with 17 bases separating them. This CDR3 contains 15 residues. CDR3 in amino acids: CASSAAIRGKYEQYF. Here the CDR3 DNA reads TGTGCCAGCAGTGCGGCGATTAGGGGGAAGTACGAGCAGTACTTC.

The rearrangement uses TRBV6-5 and TRBJ1-2, with 7 bases fitting TRBD1. Germline CDR1 MNHEY, CDR2 SVGAGI. V was clipped by 2 bases and J by 3 bases; unmatched bases: 3. This CDR3 is 14 amino acids long. This CDR3 is CASSYTGTDYGYTF. The CDR3 bases are TGTGCCAGCAGTTACACCGGGACAGACTATGGCTACACCTTC.

The chain is built from TRBV3-1 (or the pseudogene TRBV3-2) and TRBJ2-2, with D unclear. Trimming cost V 1 base and J 0 bases, with 6 bases left between them. The CDR3 length is 15 residues. CDR1 and CDR2 (germline): LGHDT, YNNKEL (reference sequence). CDR3 loop: CASSQGSSNTGELFF. In DNA, the CDR3 is TGTGCCAGCAGCCAAGGATCCTCGAACACCGGGGAGCTGTTTTTT.

This chain joins TRBV20-1 and TRBJ2-1; D gene ambiguous. This CDR3 is 11 amino acids long. V was cut by 2 bases and J by 6 bases, with 5 bases left in between. Germline assignment: CDR1 DFQATT and CDR2 SNEGSKA (reference sequence). The CDR3 loop is CSARSGNEQFF. The CDR3 DNA reads TGCAGTGCTAGATCGGGCAATGAGCAGTTCTTC.

The chain employs TRBV27 and TRBJ2-7; D is uncertain. Trimming left V 6 bases short and J 7 bases short, with 13 bases between. This CDR3 comprises 12 residues. The germline CDR1 and CDR2 sequences are MNHEY and SMNVEV (reference sequence). CDR3 in amino acids: CASRPTLGEQYF. The CDR3 region has the DNA TGTGCCAGCAGGCCCACCCTAGGAGAGCAGTACTTC.

The genes are TRBV28 and TRBJ1-3, with 10 bases aligning to TRBD1. CDR1 MDHEN and CDR2 SYDVKM come from the germline V gene. The ends lost 5 bases at V and 1 base at J; junction bases unmatched: 8. The CDR3 spans 17 residues. The CDR3 loop reads CASSLPGTGVSGNTIYF. The DNA for the CDR3 is TGTGCCAGCAGTCTCCCCGGGACAGGGGTTTCTGGAAACACCATATATTTT.

The J gene is TRBJ2-3, the V gene TRBV2; 8 positions match TRBD2. The length of the CDR3 is 14 residues. V shed 11 bases, J shed 3 bases, and the junction held 10 bases outside the gene matches. Germline lookup yields CDR1 SNHLY and CDR2 FYNNEI. CDR3 region: CAVESGRGTDTQYF. DNA of the CDR3: TGTGCCGTAGAGAGCGGGAGAGGGACAGATACGCAGTATTTT.

This rearrangement joins TRBV28 to TRBJ2-5; 7 bases map to TRBD1. Losses at the gene ends were 0 bases for V and 4 bases for J; bases not matched to a gene: 2. The CDR3 covers 14 residues. The germline V gene has CDR1 MDHEN and CDR2 SYDVKM. The CDR3 DNA reads TGTGCCAGCAGTTTATGGTCAGGGGGAGAGACCCAGTACTTC. Protein product: CASSLWSGGETQYF.

The chain recombines TRBV11-3 with TRBJ2-1; 9 nucleotides agree with TRBD2. V shed 1 base, J shed 7 bases, and the junction held 5 bases outside the gene matches. Germline values: CDR1 SGHNT, CDR2 YENEEA. This CDR3 is built from 15 residues. CDR3 DNA: TGTGCCAGCAGCTTAGGCGGGGGGGCCTGGAATGAGCAGTTCTTC. It encodes CASSLGGGAWNEQFF.

This chain links TRBV6-1 with TRBJ1-6; 9 bases fit TRBD1. In germline, CDR1 is MNHNS, CDR2 SASEGT. Unmatched junction bases numbered 2, after V lost 3 bases and J lost 5 bases. CDR3 size: 15 residues. CDR3 sequence (DNA): TGTGCCAGCAGTGAGGGACAGGGCGATAATTCACCCCTCCACTTT. Residues: CASSEGQGDNSPLHF.